The present TCR beta chain was sequenced within a study of T-cell reconstitution after alpha-beta-depleted transplantation in children. Study-wide points: In some patients, recipient T cells and intrathymic progenitors surviving conditioning explained high day-60 diversity. There were reportedly several hundred expanded graft clones from which alpha-beta T cells came about two months after transplant.

With regard to this clonotype: Antigen unknown.

Germline values: CDR1 SGHDT, CDR2 YYEEEE. The CDR3 loop spans 13 amino acids. V lost 0 bases and J 7 bases, leaving 10 bases between the germline ends. The authors prepared the TCRbeta library with unique molecular identifiers. TCRdb recomputed calls from the PCR reads with MiXCR, one row per CDR3 protein. This table has about 980,000 distinct CDR3 sequences, about 29% appearing once. The V call is TRBV5-6, the J call TRBJ1-2, with D hard to call. This TCR came from a boy in the first two years of life who had a stem cell transplant for SCID, so the T cells may come from the graft donor. Sequenced here: PBMCs, mostly from graft donor cells, sampled 360 days after TCRalphabeta/CD19-depleted stem cell transplant. As DNA, the CDR3 is TGTGCCAGCAGCTTGGAAAGGGTCGGTGGCTACACCTTC. Translated, it gives CASSLERVGGYTF.